These 6 T cell receptor beta chains were all obtained from the same sample, sequenced in a study of vaccination effects on CD4 cells after COVID-19. Which antigens these TCRs recognize remains unknown. The method was immunoSEQ multiplex PCR; TCRdb's version includes in-frame clones alone and lacks a portion of them. The repertoire has roughly 23,000 clones, around four fifths of them found once; the top ten carry approximately 23%. Sequencing in the ViraFEST assay came after antigen-specific CD4+ T cells had been expanded with viral peptide pools, which were used to stimulate PBMC. Scientists isolated CD4+ T cells after a roughly ten-day culture period ended. Each participant was administered two doses of either the BNT162b2 or the mRNA-1273 vaccine. The specimen comprised CD4+ T cells from PBMCs cultured with HCoV-NL63 spike peptides, sampled after COVID-19 vaccination. These receptors were obtained from a human donor who received a COVID-19 vaccine.

The gene calls are TRBV19 and TRBJ2-1; the D gene is possibly TRBD2 (6 bases). Germline CDR1 is LNHDA and CDR2 is SQIVND (reference sequence). Trimming stripped 5 bases from V and 3 bases from J, with 14 bases between. This CDR3 has 15 residues. The chain's CDR3 is CASSRRTTNYNEQFF. In DNA, the CDR3 is TGTGCCAGTAGTCGAAGGACTACCAACTACAATGAGCAGTTCTTC.

J is TRBJ2-4 and V is TRBV6-2 or TRBV6-3; 10 positions agree with TRBD2. CDR1 MNHEY and CDR2 SVGEGT come from the germline V gene. The CDR3 runs 18 residues. The V segment lost 0 bases and the J segment 3 bases; nucleotides outside the gene matches: 8. The CDR3 sequence is CASSYSKVAGGGKNIQYF. The CDR3 DNA is TGTGCCAGCAGTTACTCGAAGGTAGCGGGGGGAGGCAAAAACATTCAGTACTTC.

Here the CDR3 DNA reads TGTGCCAGCAGTTTCCTAGCGGGCACCGGGGAGCTGTTTTTT. It codes for CASSFLAGTGELFF. The rearrangement links TRBV6-2 or TRBV6-3 to TRBJ2-2, with 8 bases aligning to TRBD2. The CDR3 consists of 14 residues. The J segment lost 4 bases and the V segment lost 4 bases, leaving 2 bases of the junction unmatched. Germline CDR1 is MNHEY and CDR2 is SVGEGT.

The rearrangement uses TRBV19 and TRBJ2-3; no firm D call. The V end was cut by 5 bases, the J end by 0 bases, with 12 bases between. There are 15 residues in the CDR3. Germline V gene lookup returns CDR1 LNHDA and CDR2 SQIVND (reference sequence). Written as DNA, the CDR3 is TGTGCCAGTAGTCCCCTTCGCGGAAGCACAGATACGCAGTATTTT. The encoded protein is CASSPLRGSTDTQYF.

The rearrangement joins TRBV20-1 to TRBJ2-3; D not certain. Germline loops: CDR1 DFQATT, CDR2 SNEGSKA (reference sequence). V lost 3 bases and J lost 3, with 7 bases in between. The CDR3 length is 12 residues. The DNA for the CDR3 is TGCAGTGCTAGTACCCTAACAGATACGCAGTATTTT. Its protein is CSASTLTDTQYF.

The chain couples TRBV5-1 to TRBJ2-1; 9 bases are shared with TRBD2. The CDR3 sequence is 12 residues long. V was pared by 7 bases and J by 9 bases, with 5 bases of the junction left unmatched. CDR1 and CDR2 from the germline V gene are SGHRS and YFSETQ. CDR3 sequence (DNA): TGCGCCAGCTGGCTAGCGGGAACTGAGCAGTTCTTC. Amino acid sequence: CASWLAGTEQFF.